Listed below are T cell receptor beta chains from one sample, sequenced in a study of cytomegalovirus exposure and HLA in healthy donors. Sequencing used immunoSEQ multiplex PCR; TCRdb keeps in-frame clones, though not all of them. With 50,000 to 60,000 clones in the sample, the ten largest clones hold less than 4%. Sequencing was performed on PBMCs. The source is a male donor in good health and CMV-seronegative. Each CDR3 is given with its conserved first and last residue. The order of the fields is J gene, D gene, V gene, CDR3 DNA, CDR3 protein. A D gene is named only where the DNA matches it firmly.

TRBJ2-7	NA	TRBV7-9	TGTGCCAGCAGCTCTCTAACAGGGTACGCAGACGAGCAGTACTTC	CASSSLTGYADEQYF
TRBJ2-6	NA	TRBV5-4	TGTGCCAGCAGTCGCGGACGGGAATCTGGGGCCAACGTCCTGACTTTC	CASSRGRESGANVLTF
TRBJ2-1	TRBD2	TRBV30	TGTGCCTGGAAGCCTAGCGGAATCTACAATGAGCAGTTCTTC	CAWKPSGIYNEQFF
TRBJ2-6	NA	TRBV28	TGTGCCAGCAGTTTCCCTCCGGGAACTGGGGCCAACGTCCTGACTTTC	CASSFPPGTGANVLTF
TRBJ2-1	TRBD2	TRBV30	TGTGCCTGGAGTCCAACTAGCGGGGCCCAGTTCTTC	CAWSPTSGAQFF
TRBJ2-2	TRBD1	TRBV5-1	TGCGCCAGCAGCCACGGACAGGACACCGGGGAGCTGTTTTTT	CASSHGQDTGELFF
TRBJ1-2	TRBD1	TRBV28	TGTGCCAGCAGTCCCGGGACAGTAAACTATGGCTACACCTTC	CASSPGTVNYGYTF
TRBJ2-1	NA	TRBV6-1	TGTGCCAGCAGCCCAGGGTATAACAATGAGCAGTTCTTC	CASSPGYNNEQFF
TRBJ2-7	NA	TRBV27	TGTGCCAGCAGCAACAGGGCTCCCTACGAGCAGTACTTC	CASSNRAPYEQYF
TRBJ2-3	NA	TRBV10-3	TGTGCCATCAGTGACACAGATAAGCAGTATTTT	CAISDTDKQYF
TRBJ2-7	NA	TRBV19	TGTGCCAGTAGCCCGGGGGAGCAGTACTTC	CASSPGEQYF
TRBJ2-7	NA	TRBV28	TGTGCCAGCAGGAGAACTGGTGACAGCTACGAGCAGTACTTC	CASRRTGDSYEQYF
TRBJ1-5	NA	TRBV9	TGTGCCAGCAGCGTAGGCGCGGGGCAGCCCCAGCATTTT	CASSVGAGQPQHF
TRBJ1-1	NA	TRBV6-1	TGTGCCAGCACCCAGAAACAGGCGGACACTGAAGCTTTCTTT	CASTQKQADTEAFF
TRBJ2-7	NA	TRBV11-2	TGTGCCAGCAGCTTCGCGAGGTACTACGAGCAGTACTTC	CASSFARYYEQYF
TRBJ2-2	TRBD2	TRBV19	TGTGCCAGTAGTATAGTTTCAGCGGGAGTGGCACCAGGGGAGCTGTTTTTT	CASSIVSAGVAPGELFF